This T cell receptor (beta chain) was sequenced in a study of control samples from healthy donors and cancer patients. Per germline, CDR1 SGHDN and CDR2 FVKESK. The V gene lost 4 bases and the J gene lost 0 bases, with 24 bases spanning the gap. The CDR3 covers 19 residues. TCRdb's table, derived via immunoSEQ multiplex PCR, lists solely in-frame clones and lacks some. The sample consists of approximately 79,000 clones, approximately 90% of them appearing once. The genes are TRBV14 and TRBJ1-1; D might be TRBD1 (6 bases). Sequenced material: blood. This sequence originates from a man in his fifties or sixties in good health. The CDR3 loop is CASSRDRTGPIGLNTEAFF. The CDR3 coding sequence is TGTGCCAGCAGCCGAGACAGAACAGGGCCCATCGGGTTGAACACTGAAGCTTTCTTT.